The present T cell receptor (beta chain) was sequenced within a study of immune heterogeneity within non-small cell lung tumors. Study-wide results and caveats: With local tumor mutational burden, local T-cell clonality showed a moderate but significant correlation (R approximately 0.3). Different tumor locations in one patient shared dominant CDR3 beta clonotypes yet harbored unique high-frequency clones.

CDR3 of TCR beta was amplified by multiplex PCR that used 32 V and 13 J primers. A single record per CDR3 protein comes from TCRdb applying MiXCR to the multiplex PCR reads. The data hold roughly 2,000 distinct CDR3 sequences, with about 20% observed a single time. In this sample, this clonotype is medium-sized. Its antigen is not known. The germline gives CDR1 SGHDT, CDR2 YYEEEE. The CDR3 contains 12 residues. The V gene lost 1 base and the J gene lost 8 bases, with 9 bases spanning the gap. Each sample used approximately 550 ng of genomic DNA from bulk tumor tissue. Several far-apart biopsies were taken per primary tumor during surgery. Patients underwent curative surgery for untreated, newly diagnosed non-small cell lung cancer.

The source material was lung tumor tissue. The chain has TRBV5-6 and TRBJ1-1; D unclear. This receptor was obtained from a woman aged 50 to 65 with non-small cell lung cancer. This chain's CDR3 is CASSLRTKEAFF. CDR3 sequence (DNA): TGTGCCAGCAGCTTGCGCACAAAAGAAGCTTTCTTT.